One and the same sample provided the 16 T cell receptor beta chains below, sequenced in a study of T cells in Graves' hyperthyroidism and ophthalmopathy. It was RNA transcripts that yielded the amplified TCR beta CDR3 regions. RT-PCR in the first round (using the HTBI primer set) targeted the TCR CDR3. TCRdb processed the multiplex PCR reads anew with MiXCR; each CDR3 protein has one entry. The sample carries about 290,000 distinct CDR3 sequences, roughly 19% recorded once. Input material: blood. Receptors originate from a man aged 50-60 years with Graves' ophthalmopathy.

The V gene is TRBV28, the J gene TRBJ1-5; 7 positions match TRBD1. With 6 bases clipped from V and 7 bases from J, the junction kept 9 bases outside the gene matches. Germline assignment: CDR1 MDHEN and CDR2 SYDVKM. The CDR3 has 14 amino acids. CDR3: CASRNTGEGQPQHF. The CDR3 DNA follows: TGTGCCAGCAGGAATACAGGGGAAGGGCAGCCCCAGCATTTT.

This clonotype turned up a few times. This chain links TRBV4-1 with TRBJ2-5, with TRBD2 as a possible D gene (6 bases). CDR1 is MGHRA, CDR2 YSYEKL, per germline. This CDR3 has 18 residues. V lost 1 base to trimming and J lost 2 bases, with 20 bases between them. This chain's CDR3 is CASSQGPTSGHSQETQYF. CDR3 DNA sequence: TGCGCCAGCAGCCAAGGACCGACTAGTGGGCACTCACAAGAGACCCAGTACTTC.

This clonotype was detected many times. This rearrangement joins TRBV2 to TRBJ2-6; D is unclear. This CDR3 spans 15 amino acids. V was trimmed by 5 bases and J by 0 bases, leaving 8 bases between them. From germline, CDR1 is SNHLY and CDR2 FYNNEI. CDR3 coding DNA: TGTGCCAGCAGTCCTCTATCCTCTGGGGCCAACGTCCTGACTTTC. Amino acids: CASSPLSSGANVLTF.

In its sample, this clonotype was seen many times. The gene calls are TRBV2 and TRBJ2-7, with 10 bases that match TRBD2. This CDR3 contains 19 residues. Germline V gives CDR1 SNHLY, CDR2 FYNNEI. V shed 1 base, J shed 3 bases, and the junction held 15 bases outside the gene matches. The CDR3 region has the DNA TGTGCCAGCAGTGAAGACCTCTATCCATCTAGCGGGAGAAACTACGAGCAGTACTTC. It is translated as CASSEDLYPSSGRNYEQYF.

This clonotype came up a few times. The chain recombines TRBV9 with TRBJ2-2; 8 nucleotides match TRBD2. The J segment lost 5 bases and the V segment lost 2 bases, leaving 5 bases of the junction unmatched. The germline CDR1 and CDR2 sequences are SGDLS and YYNGEE. This CDR3 region has 15 residues. The DNA of the CDR3 is TGTGCCAGCAGCGTCGGGAGGGCGGGGACCGGGGAGCTGTTTTTT. It specifies CASSVGRAGTGELFF.

This clonotype was observed a handful of times. V usage is TRBV5-1 and J usage is TRBJ2-7, with D perhaps TRBD1 (5 bases). The CDR3 spans 18 residues. The V and J ends lost 0 bases and 1 base respectively, with 20 bases between them. CDR1 is SGHRS, CDR2 YFSETQ, per germline. The DNA for the CDR3 is TGCGCCAGCAGCTTGGGCCTGCCCCTACAGGTAACTTCCTACGAGCAGTACTTC. It specifies CASSLGLPLQVTSYEQYF.

At least ten counts were recorded for this clonotype. V gene TRBV2 combines with J gene TRBJ1-5, with D possibly being TRBD1 (6 bases). The CDR3 totals 16 residues. Looked up from germline, CDR1 is SNHLY and CDR2 is FYNNEI. V lost 2 bases, J lost 5 bases, and 16 bases lay in between. The CDR3 DNA follows: TGTGCCAGCAGTGAAAGATGGACAGTGGAAGATCAGCCCCAGCATTTT. Amino acid sequence: CASSERWTVEDQPQHF.

The sample holds a few counts of this clonotype. The chain joins TRBV24-1 to TRBJ2-3, with 8 bases aligning to TRBD1. The CDR3 sequence is 15 residues long. Germline lookup yields CDR1 KGHDR and CDR2 SFDVKD. V shed 3 bases, J shed 5 bases, and the junction held 6 bases outside the gene matches. The CDR3 DNA is TGTGCCACCAGTGATGACTCCAGGGGGCAAGATACGCAGTATTTT. Its translation: CATSDDSRGQDTQYF.

This clonotype showed up many times. The chain couples TRBV3-1 to TRBJ2-7, with D maybe TRBD1 (5 bases). The V gene's germline CDR1 is LGHDT and CDR2 YNNKEL (reference sequence). The CDR3 spans 14 residues. V was trimmed by 0 bases and J by 3 bases, leaving 9 bases between them. In DNA, the CDR3 is TGTGCCAGCAGCCAAGAATCAGGGAACTACGAGCAGTACTTC. This encodes CASSQESGNYEQYF.

This clonotype was detected once. The chain has TRBV11-1 and TRBJ1-4, with D possibly being TRBD1 (5 bases). The CDR3 extends over 15 amino acids. V was cut by 8 bases and J by 7 bases, with 20 bases left in between. From germline, CDR1 is SGHAT and CDR2 FQDESV (reference sequence). The CDR3 is CASATWRPRGEKLFF. For the CDR3, the DNA is TGTGCCAGCGCCACGTGGCGACCTAGGGGTGAAAAACTGTTTTTT.

In this sample, this clonotype turned up a few times. V is TRBV9 and J is TRBJ2-1; possible D gene TRBD2, 5 bases. Germline V lookup: CDR1 SGDLS, CDR2 YYNGEE. V lost 7 bases and J 1 base, leaving 15 bases between the germline ends. This CDR3 has 15 amino acids. DNA of the CDR3: TGTGCCAGCCAACGGGGAGCGGATTCCTACAATGAGCAGTTCTTC. Translating it yields CASQRGADSYNEQFF.

The J gene is TRBJ1-2, the V gene TRBV6-4; TRBD1 is a possible D gene (5 bases). The germline gives CDR1 MRHNA, CDR2 SNTAGT. The length of the CDR3 is 15 residues. V lost 6 bases to trimming and J lost 2 bases, with 16 bases between them. The CDR3 loop is CASSPYRDGNYGYTF. CDR3 in DNA: TGTGCCAGCAGCCCTTACCGGGACGGAAACTATGGCTACACCTTC.

This clonotype showed up just once. The chain has TRBV7-6 and TRBJ1-1; D gene ambiguous. Trimming took off 1 base at V and 0 bases at J, with 9 bases between the two ends. The CDR3 runs to 15 residues. Germline V gene lookup returns CDR1 SGHVS and CDR2 FNYEAQ. The CDR3 region has the DNA TGTGCCAGCAGCTTAGAGGGAGGTTTGAACACTGAAGCTTTCTTT. Translating gives CASSLEGGLNTEAFF.

The V call is TRBV7-9, the J call TRBJ1-2; 8 bases match TRBD1. Germline loops: CDR1 SEHNR, CDR2 FQNEAQ (reference sequence). The CDR3 totals 14 residues. Losses at the gene ends were 4 bases for V and 8 bases for J; bases not matched to a gene: 9. The CDR3 spells CASSYAQGAEGYTF. CDR3 in DNA: TGTGCCAGCAGCTACGCCCAGGGGGCTGAGGGCTACACCTTC.

This clonotype was counted only a few times. The chain joins TRBV30 to TRBJ1-2; TRBD1 matches at 7 bases. This CDR3 spans 13 amino acids. V lost 2 bases and J lost 3; bases outside the gene matches: 3. Germline V gives CDR1 GTSNPN, CDR2 SVGIG (reference sequence). CDR3 residues: CAWSKGAHYGYTF. The CDR3 bases are TGTGCCTGGAGTAAGGGGGCTCACTATGGCTACACCTTC.

In regard to this clonotype: A read error may explain this, as a much larger clone is one base away. The chain recombines TRBV7-2 with TRBJ1-4; unclear D gene. V was cut by 5 bases and J by 2 bases, with 12 bases left in between. The germline gives CDR1 SGHTA, CDR2 FQGNSA. The CDR3 spans 15 residues. The CDR3 here is CASSPFTGTNEKLFF. CDR3 sequence (DNA): TGTGCCAGCAGCCCCTTCACGGGGACTAATGAAAAACTGTTTTTT. Together with reference TRBV7-2 and TRBJ1-4, the CDR3 gives the full variable domain: GAGVSQSPSNKVTEKGKDVELRCDPISGHTALYWYRQSLGQGLEFLIYFQGNSAPDKSGLPSDRFSAERTGGSVSTLTIQRTQQEDSAVYLCASSPFTGTNEKLFFGSGTQLSVL.